These 9 T cell receptor beta chains share one sample of origin, sequenced in a study of T cells in Graves' hyperthyroidism and ophthalmopathy. From RNA transcripts, TCR beta CDR3 regions were amplified. HTBI primers were used for first-round RT-PCR of the TCR CDR3. Each CDR3 protein gets one entry after TCRdb re-called the multiplex PCR reads with MiXCR. This sample carries approximately 610,000 distinct CDR3 sequences, roughly 14% of them seen once, and the ten largest clones take 4.3%. Material for sequencing was blood. All receptors come from a woman between 35 and 50 years old with Graves' ophthalmopathy.

Many counts were recorded for this clonotype. This chain connects TRBV25-1 to TRBJ2-5, with 9 nucleotides matching TRBD2. Per the germline V gene, CDR1 is MGHDK and CDR2 is SYGVNS. The CDR3 length is 16 residues. The J segment lost 1 base and the V segment lost 4 bases, leaving 7 bases of the junction unmatched. The CDR3: CASSGASGILQETQYF. In DNA, the CDR3 is TGTGCCAGCAGTGGGGCTAGCGGGATTCTCCAAGAGACCCAGTACTTC.

This clonotype has just a few counts. The rearrangement uses TRBV12-3 or TRBV12-4 and TRBJ1-2; 7 bases agree with TRBD1. The CDR3 has 11 amino acids. V trimming: 5 bases; J trimming: 14 bases; junction bases outside the gene matches: 8. For the CDR3, the DNA is TGTGCCAGCAGTCCCTCGGACAGGTTAACCTTC. It specifies CASSPSDRLTF.

The chain employs TRBV3-1 and TRBJ1-5; 7 nucleotides line up with TRBD1. The ends lost 4 bases at V and 4 bases at J; junction bases unmatched: 4. Germline V gene lookup returns CDR1 LGHDT and CDR2 YNNKEL (reference sequence). CDR3 length equals 14 residues. CDR3 sequence reads: CASSRQGENQPQHF. CDR3 in DNA: TGTGCCAGCAGCCGACAGGGAGAGAATCAGCCCCAGCATTTT.

This rearrangement joins TRBV7-2 to TRBJ2-5, with D perhaps assigned TRBD1 or TRBD2 (5 bases each). V shed 4 bases and J shed 13 bases, with 13 bases lying between them. The CDR3 contains 11 residues. Germline V gives CDR1 SGHTA, CDR2 FQGNSA. DNA of the CDR3: TGTGCCAGCAGCTCCGGGACGGAGAGGTACTTC. It encodes CASSSGTERYF.

This clonotype has more than one count but fewer than ten. The V gene is TRBV6-1, the J gene TRBJ2-2; D is perhaps TRBD1 or TRBD2 (5 bases each). Per the germline V gene, CDR1 is MNHNS and CDR2 is SASEGT. CDR3 length: 14 amino acids. V was cut by 7 bases and J by 7 bases, with 16 bases left in between. The CDR3 reads CASNQGRTVGELFF. CDR3 nucleotides: TGTGCCAGCAATCAGGGACGGACGGTCGGGGAGCTGTTTTTT.

This clonotype was seen ten or more times. V gene TRBV7-2 combines with J gene TRBJ2-7; 7 bases match TRBD1. Per the germline V gene, CDR1 is SGHTA and CDR2 is FQGNSA. The ends lost 2 bases at V and 2 bases at J; junction bases unmatched: 6. The CDR3 consists of 15 residues. In DNA form, the CDR3 reads TGTGCCAGCAGCTTATTCGGGGACAGCGCCTACGAGCAGTACTTC. This translates into CASSLFGDSAYEQYF.

This clonotype was observed many times. The chain carries TRBV30 and TRBJ2-6; TRBD1 agrees at 9 bases. The V segment lost 8 bases and the J segment 0 bases; nucleotides outside the gene matches: 8. The CDR3 length is 16 residues. CDR1 and CDR2 (germline): GTSNPN, SVGIG (reference sequence). CDR3 coding DNA: TGTGCCCTGACAGGGGGTAGTCTCTCTGGGGCCAACGTCCTGACTTTC. The encoded protein is CALTGGSLSGANVLTF.

This clonotype was seen repeatedly, ten times or more. This chain joins TRBV7-2 and TRBJ2-7, with a possible D match to TRBD2 (6 bases). The V and J ends lost 1 base and 5 bases respectively, with 15 bases between them. CDR1 SGHTA and CDR2 FQGNSA come from the germline V gene. The CDR3 is made up of 15 amino acids. CDR3 region: CASSLVGGIIDEQYF. The CDR3 DNA is TGTGCCAGCAGCTTAGTTGGAGGGATAATTGACGAGCAGTACTTC.

The CDR3 loop reads CASSAWGLAGETQYF. The CDR3 bases are TGTGCCAGCAGTGCCTGGGGACTAGCGGGAGAGACCCAGTACTTC. The chain couples TRBV6-1 to TRBJ2-5; 12 bases line up with TRBD2. The CDR3 is 15 amino acids. Germline loops: CDR1 MNHNS, CDR2 SASEGT. With V trimmed by 4 bases and J by 4 bases, 4 bases remained unmatched.